The 30 T cell receptor beta chains below were found in one sample sequenced in a study of CD8 T cells in Susac syndrome. Reverse transcription of roughly 0.5 to 1 ug RNA used random hexamers. TCRdb itself ran the immunoSEQ multiplex PCR reads through MiXCR, one entry per CDR3 protein. Of more than 80,000 distinct CDR3 sequences listed, around 94% are singletons. Sequenced: CD8+ T cells from PBMCs. These receptors were taken from a human donor with Susac syndrome.

The J gene is TRBJ1-1, the V gene TRBV2; tentatively, D is TRBD1 (5 bases). CDR1 is SNHLY and CDR2 is FYNNEI in the germline V gene. Trimming stripped 1 base from V and 1 base from J, with 16 bases between. This CDR3 comprises 17 residues. CDR3 sequence (DNA): TGTGCCAGCAGTGAAGAATACAGGTTAAGAGGGAACACTGAAGCTTTCTTT. It is translated as CASSEEYRLRGNTEAFF.

J is TRBJ2-7 and V is TRBV3-1; no firm D call. CDR1 LGHDT and CDR2 YNNKEL come from the germline V gene (reference sequence). Trimming removed 0 bases at V and 0 bases at J, with 9 bases between. This CDR3 contains 15 residues. CDR3 bases: TGTGCCAGCAGCCAAGAGGGCGGACGCTCCTACGAGCAGTACTTC. Amino acids: CASSQEGGRSYEQYF.

The chain couples TRBV21-1 to TRBJ1-2; TRBD1 reflects the table's D call only, with no check against the DNA. TRBV21-1 is shown as a pseudogene. The CDR3 has 13 amino acids. CDR3 coding DNA: TGTGCCAGCAGCAAAGAGGTTTCAGGGGGCTACACCTTC. Translation gives CASSKEVSGGYTF.

CDR3 region: CASSRRGGNQPQHF. The DNA for the CDR3 is TGTGCCAGCAGTCGAAGGGGGGGAAATCAGCCCCAGCATTTT. The V call is TRBV12-3 or TRBV12-4, the J call TRBJ1-5; D is perhaps TRBD1 (6 bases). CDR3 length equals 14 residues. V lost 5 bases and J 4 bases, leaving 12 bases between the germline ends.

This chain uses TRBV24-1 with TRBJ2-3; TRBD2 might be the D (6 bases). The CDR3 extends over 11 amino acids. V shed 9 bases and J shed 9 bases, with 12 bases lying between them. The V gene's germline CDR1 is KGHDR and CDR2 SFDVKD. The CDR3 here is CATGDSSTQYF. In nucleotides, the CDR3 is TGTGCCACCGGGGACTCCTCAACGCAGTATTTT.

The rearrangement links TRBV12-3 or TRBV12-4 to TRBJ2-3, with 7 nucleotides matching TRBD1. V lost 2 bases, J lost 2 bases, and 10 bases stayed unmatched. The CDR3 extends over 17 amino acids. The CDR3 loop is CASSLNVRDRTTDTQYF. The CDR3 DNA reads TGTGCCAGCAGTTTAAACGTCCGGGACAGAACCACAGATACGCAGTATTTT.

The chain recombines TRBV25-1 with TRBJ2-2; D may be TRBD1 (5 bases). The germline V gene has CDR1 MGHDK and CDR2 SYGVNS. The length of the CDR3 is 17 residues. Trimming shortened V by 7 bases and J by 0 bases, and 18 bases separated the two germline ends. The CDR3 here is CASNPGPGEPNTGELFF. The DNA for the CDR3 is TGTGCCAGCAACCCAGGGCCCGGAGAACCGAACACCGGGGAGCTGTTTTTT.

The V call is TRBV6-5, the J call TRBJ2-7; D remains unclear. The V end lost 6 bases, the J end lost 0 bases, and 9 bases lay between the germline ends. The CDR3 contains 13 residues. Germline V gene data show CDR1 as MNHEY and CDR2 as SVGAGI. DNA for the CDR3: TGTGCCAGCAGGGGCAGAAGCTCCTACGAGCAGTACTTC. Translated, it gives CASRGRSSYEQYF.

The V and J genes are TRBV5-4 and TRBJ2-3; 9 bases are a match to TRBD2. The germline V gene has CDR1 SGHNT and CDR2 YYREEE (reference sequence). V was clipped by 0 bases and J by 0 bases; unmatched bases: 8. The CDR3 length is 18 residues. The CDR3 sequence is CASSLVRGGPASTDTQYF. The CDR3 DNA sequence: TGTGCCAGCAGCTTGGTGCGGGGGGGTCCGGCTAGCACAGATACGCAGTATTTT.

This chain links TRBV19 with TRBJ1-1; weak D call: TRBD1 (5 bases). V was shortened by 3 bases and J by 4 bases, with 12 bases between the two germline ends. Germline CDR1 LNHDA, CDR2 SQIVND (reference sequence). The CDR3 is 14 residues long. The CDR3 loop reads CASSILGTTTEAFF. CDR3 bases: TGTGCCAGTAGTATTCTGGGGACCACCACTGAAGCTTTCTTT.

The V gene is TRBV5-6, the J gene TRBJ2-7, with 9 bases aligning to TRBD1. Germline loops: CDR1 SGHDT, CDR2 YYEEEE. V trimming: 3 bases; J trimming: 5 bases; junction bases outside the gene matches: 9. This CDR3 has 15 amino acids. The CDR3 spells CASSSMDRGFDEQYF. CDR3 bases: TGTGCCAGCAGCTCAATGGACAGGGGTTTCGACGAGCAGTACTTC.

The genes are TRBV19 and TRBJ1-5, with D perhaps TRBD1 (6 bases). The CDR3 spans 14 residues. V was shortened by 8 bases and J by 0 bases, with 11 bases between the two germline ends. Germline V lookup: CDR1 LNHDA, CDR2 SQIVND (reference sequence). DNA for the CDR3: TGTGCCAGTTGGACAGTTTATAGCAATCAGCCCCAGCATTTT. Encoded protein: CASWTVYSNQPQHF.

The chain combines TRBV9 with TRBJ1-2; D is undetermined. Trimming shortened V by 5 bases and J by 8 bases, and 13 bases separated the two germline ends. Germline V gene data show CDR1 as SGDLS and CDR2 as YYNGEE. The CDR3 sequence is 12 residues long. The CDR3 DNA reads TGTGCCAGCAGTGTGACATCTGGCGGCTACACCTTC. Amino acids: CASSVTSGGYTF.

The CDR3 loop is CASSQRGAGYEQYF. CDR3 nucleotides: TGTGCCAGCAGCCAGAGGGGCGCAGGCTACGAGCAGTACTTC. This rearrangement joins TRBV3-1 to TRBJ2-7; D could derive from TRBD1 or TRBD2 (5 bases each). Germline V lookup: CDR1 LGHDT, CDR2 YNNKEL (reference sequence). Trimming shortened V by 3 bases and J by 3 bases, and 12 bases separated the two germline ends. The CDR3 totals 14 residues.

The chain links TRBV5-5 to TRBJ2-1, with a possible D match to TRBD2 (6 bases). V shed 4 bases and J shed 4 bases, with 12 bases lying between them. CDR1 is SGHKS, CDR2 YYEKEE, per germline (reference sequence). This CDR3 spans 14 amino acids. CDR3 in amino acids: CASSTQGLYNEQFF. The CDR3 DNA follows: TGTGCCAGCAGCACACAAGGACTATACAATGAGCAGTTCTTC.

The chain links TRBV9 to TRBJ1-6; D may be TRBD1 (6 bases). This CDR3 has 14 residues. V dropped 2 bases and J dropped 6 bases, with 9 bases sitting between them. Germline values: CDR1 SGDLS, CDR2 YYNGEE. CDR3 loop: CASSVGASNSPLHF. The CDR3 coding sequence is TGTGCCAGCAGCGTGGGGGCGAGTAATTCACCCCTCCACTTT.

The chain has TRBV5-1 and TRBJ2-5; TRBD1 or TRBD2 may be the D gene (7 bases each). This CDR3 has 16 amino acids. Trimming left V 4 bases short and J 5 bases short, with 21 bases between. CDR1 is SGHRS, CDR2 YFSETQ, per germline. CDR3 sequence (DNA): TGCGCCAGCAGCCTCCAGGGGGAGACTAGCCGGGAGACCCAGTACTTC. Its translation: CASSLQGETSRETQYF.

Points on this clonotype: Its ends do not fully match the called genes, so a read error is possible. This sequence joins TRBV7-9 and TRBJ2-7; TRBD2 aligns across 10 bases. From germline, CDR1 is SEHNR and CDR2 FQNEAQ (reference sequence). This CDR3 has 16 amino acids. The CDR3, as DNA: TGTGCCAGCAGCCTAGCGGGGGACAGGCCGCCCTACGAGCAGTACTTC. Translated, it gives CASSLAGDRPPYEQYF. Combining the CDR3 with reference TRBV7-9 and TRBJ2-7 gives the whole variable domain DTGVSQNPRHKITKRGQNVTFRCDPISEHNRLYWYRQTLGQGPEFLTYFQNEAQLEKSRLLSDRFSAERPKGSFSTLEIQRTEQGDSAMYLCASSLAGDRPPYEQYFGPGTRLTVT.

This clonotype was picked up one time. The rearrangement joins TRBV29-1 to TRBJ1-1; D is perhaps TRBD1 (5 bases). V lost 7 bases to trimming and J lost 5 bases, with 17 bases between them. The CDR3 runs 13 residues. The germline V gene encodes CDR1 SQVTM and CDR2 ANQGSEA. CDR3 in amino acids: CSAVRDPQTEAFF. The CDR3 coding sequence is TGCAGCGCCGTGCGGGACCCCCAGACTGAAGCTTTCTTT. The full variable domain, its missing parts supplied by reference TRBV29-1 and TRBJ1-1, is SAVISQKPSRDICQRGTSLTIQCQVDSQVTMMFWYRQQPGQSLTLIATANQGSEATYESGFVIDKFPISRPNLTFSTLTVSNMSPEDSSIYLCSAVRDPQTEAFFGQGTRLTVV.

The chain combines TRBV6-2 or TRBV6-3 with TRBJ2-7; D remains ambiguous. The CDR3 runs to 16 residues. V gave up 4 bases and J gave up 8 bases, with 24 bases separating them. CDR1 and CDR2 from the germline V gene are MNHEY and SVGEGT. CDR3 sequence (DNA): TGTGCCAGCAGTTCAATTCCAACCCGACAAAGTTCCAAGCAGTACTTC. Translation: CASSSIPTRQSSKQYF.

The J gene is TRBJ2-3, the V gene TRBV20-1; no clear D gene. CDR3 length: 11 residues. CDR1 is DFQATT and CDR2 is SNEGSKA in the germline V gene (reference sequence). Trimming pared 6 bases from V and 4 bases from J, leaving 8 bases between. The CDR3 DNA reads TGCAGTGCAAAAAACTCAGATACGCAGTATTTT. It is translated as CSAKNSDTQYF.

J is TRBJ1-1 and V is TRBV6-6; 7 positions agree with TRBD1. V was pared by 2 bases and J by 1 base, with 4 bases of the junction left unmatched. Germline V gene lookup returns CDR1 MNHNY and CDR2 SVGAGI (reference sequence). This CDR3 has 15 amino acids. The CDR3 DNA sequence: TGTGCCAGCAGTTACACCCACAGGGGGAACACTGAAGCTTTCTTT. Protein: CASSYTHRGNTEAFF.

The V call is TRBV29-1, the J call TRBJ2-7; TRBD2 might be the D (5 bases). Trimming cost V 1 base and J 2 bases, with 12 bases left between them. Germline CDR1 SQVTM, CDR2 ANQGSEA. This CDR3 comprises 14 residues. CDR3: CSVEGVVGTYEQYF. The CDR3 coding sequence is TGCAGCGTTGAAGGCGTGGTCGGGACCTACGAGCAGTACTTC.

This chain connects TRBV1 to TRBJ1-1; TRBD1 is taken as the D call from the table, unchecked against the DNA. TRBV1 is a pseudogene locus. The CDR3 contains 15 residues. CDR3 protein: CTSSQGTGGEAEAFF. In DNA form, the CDR3 reads TGCACCAGCAGCCAGGGGACAGGGGGCGAGGCTGAAGCTTTCTTT.

The chain couples TRBV7-9 to TRBJ1-5, with D unclear. Germline V gives CDR1 SEHNR, CDR2 FQNEAQ (reference sequence). V shed 8 bases and J shed 4 bases, with 18 bases lying between them. The CDR3 runs to 15 residues. CDR3 loop: CASSKGAGMNQPQHF. CDR3 coding DNA: TGTGCCAGCTCCAAGGGAGCGGGGATGAATCAGCCCCAGCATTTT. Using reference TRBV7-9 and TRBJ1-5 for the parts outside the CDR3, the full variable domain is DTGVSQNPRHKITKRGQNVTFRCDPISEHNRLYWYRQTLGQGPEFLTYFQNEAQLEKSRLLSDRFSAERPKGSFSTLEIQRTEQGDSAMYLCASSKGAGMNQPQHFGDGTRLSIL.

This chain joins TRBV7-9 and TRBJ2-3, with D unresolved. Between the trimmed V and J ends, which lost 5 bases and 6 bases, there was a span of 6 bases. The germline gives CDR1 SEHNR, CDR2 FQNEAQ (reference sequence). CDR3 length equals 11 residues. The DNA for the CDR3 is TGTGCCAGCAGCCCGGCGGATACGCAGTATTTT. Protein sequence: CASSPADTQYF.

The chain combines TRBV5-6 with TRBJ2-5; D assignment may be TRBD1 or TRBD2 (6 bases each). This CDR3 has 15 residues. Trimming stripped 4 bases from V and 2 bases from J, with 15 bases between. Germline lookup yields CDR1 SGHDT and CDR2 YYEEEE. The CDR3 DNA is TGTGCCAGCAGCACTGGAGGGGGAACACAAGAGACCCAGTACTTC. Amino acids: CASSTGGGTQETQYF.

The chain links TRBV29-1 to TRBJ2-3; the match to TRBD2 covers 10 bases. The germline gives CDR1 SQVTM, CDR2 ANQGSEA. The CDR3 loop spans 13 amino acids. The CDR3 region has the DNA TGCACCGGACTAGCGGTGCCCACAGATACGCAGTATTTT. Amino acid sequence: CTGLAVPTDTQYF.

The chain employs TRBV6-5 and TRBJ2-1, with unresolved D. This CDR3 spans 12 amino acids. V lost 0 bases and J 5 bases, leaving 2 bases between the germline ends. Germline-derived CDR1 and CDR2 are MNHEY and SVGAGI. The CDR3 DNA sequence: TGTGCCAGCAGTTACTCTCACAATGAGCAGTTCTTC. It is translated as CASSYSHNEQFF.

This clonotype was detected only once. CDR3 residues: CASGSRLEVYEQYF. CDR3 nucleotide sequence: TGTGCCAGCGGTTCGAGGCTGGAGGTCTACGAGCAGTACTTC. J is TRBJ2-7 and V is TRBV27; TRBD2 is a possible D gene (5 bases). The germline V gene encodes CDR1 MNHEY and CDR2 SMNVEV (reference sequence). The length of the CDR3 is 14 residues. V was shortened by 8 bases and J by 3 bases, with 17 bases between the two germline ends.